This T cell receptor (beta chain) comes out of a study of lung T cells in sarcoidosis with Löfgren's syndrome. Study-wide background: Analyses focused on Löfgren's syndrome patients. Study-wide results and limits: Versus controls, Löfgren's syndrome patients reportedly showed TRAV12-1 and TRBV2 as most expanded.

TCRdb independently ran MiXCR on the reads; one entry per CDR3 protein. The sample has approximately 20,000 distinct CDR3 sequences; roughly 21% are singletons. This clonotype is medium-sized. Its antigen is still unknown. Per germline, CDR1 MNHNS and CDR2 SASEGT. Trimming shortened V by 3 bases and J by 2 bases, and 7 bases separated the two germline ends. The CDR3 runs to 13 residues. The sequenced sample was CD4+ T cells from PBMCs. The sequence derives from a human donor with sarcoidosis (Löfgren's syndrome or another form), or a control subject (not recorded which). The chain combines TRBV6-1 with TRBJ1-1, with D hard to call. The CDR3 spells CASSEDGNTEAFF. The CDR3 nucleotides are TGTGCCAGCAGTGAGGACGGAAACACTGAAGCTTTCTTT.